This T cell receptor (beta chain) stems from a study of response to subunit inactivated influenza vaccine. TCRdb ran MiXCR on the RT-PCR reads and lists one entry per CDR3 protein. In the table there are fewer than 600,000 distinct CDR3 sequences, approximately 6.9% of which are singletons. This clonotype was picked up a small number of times. Antigen specificity is unknown. Study findings and constraints: It was the authors' suggestion that each seasonal influenza vaccination recruits few new T cells.

The clonotype comes from a man between 50 and 69 years old who received an inactivated influenza vaccine. This specimen was PBMCs from blood, taken around 2 years after vaccination.

The CDR3 here is CASSSYVSKNTEAFF. The DNA of the CDR3 is TGTGCCAGCAGTTCCTATGTGTCCAAGAACACTGAAGCTTTCTTT. V gene TRBV7-9 combines with J gene TRBJ1-1; D remains unclear. The ends were cut back, 6 bases at V and 1 base at J, with 15 bases in the middle. Per germline, CDR1 SEHNR and CDR2 FQNEAQ (reference sequence). CDR3 length: 15 residues.